This T cell receptor beta chain was retrieved from a study of identical twins. Turning to this clonotype: Antigen: not known.

In TCRdb, the 5' RACE reads were re-called with MiXCR into one record per CDR3 protein. The table shows some 330,000 distinct CDR3 sequences, with approximately 9.1% occurring only once. V dropped 2 bases and J dropped 5 bases, with 10 bases sitting between them. Germline V gene data show CDR1 as LNHDA and CDR2 as SQIVND (reference sequence). CDR3 length: 15 amino acids. Study-level points and caveats: In cord blood, abundant beta clonotypes had fewer insertions; memory showed no trend.

The specimen was naive T cells sorted from blood. The V call is TRBV19, the J call TRBJ1-6; D not certain. The receptor comes from a woman aged 45-65 years in good health. CDR3 loop: CASSIKGNHNSPLHF. In DNA, the CDR3 is TGTGCCAGTAGTATAAAGGGAAACCATAATTCACCCCTCCACTTT.